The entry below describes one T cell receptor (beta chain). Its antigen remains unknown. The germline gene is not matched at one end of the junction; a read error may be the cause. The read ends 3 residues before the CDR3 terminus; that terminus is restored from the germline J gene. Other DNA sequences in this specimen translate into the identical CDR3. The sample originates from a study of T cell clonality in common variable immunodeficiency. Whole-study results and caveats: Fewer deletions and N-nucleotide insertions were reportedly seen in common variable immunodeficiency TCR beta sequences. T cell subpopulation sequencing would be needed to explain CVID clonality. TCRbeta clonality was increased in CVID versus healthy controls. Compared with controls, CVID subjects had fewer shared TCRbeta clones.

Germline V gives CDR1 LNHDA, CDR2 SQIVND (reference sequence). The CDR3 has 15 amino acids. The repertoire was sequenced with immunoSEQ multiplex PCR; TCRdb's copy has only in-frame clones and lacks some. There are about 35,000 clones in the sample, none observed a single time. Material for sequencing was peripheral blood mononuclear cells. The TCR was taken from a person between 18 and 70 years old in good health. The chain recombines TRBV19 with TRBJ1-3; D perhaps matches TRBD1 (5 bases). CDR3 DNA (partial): TGTGCCAGTAACGACAGCCCAGACTCTGGAAACACA. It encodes CASNDSPDSGNT. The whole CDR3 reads CASNDSPDSGNTIYF.